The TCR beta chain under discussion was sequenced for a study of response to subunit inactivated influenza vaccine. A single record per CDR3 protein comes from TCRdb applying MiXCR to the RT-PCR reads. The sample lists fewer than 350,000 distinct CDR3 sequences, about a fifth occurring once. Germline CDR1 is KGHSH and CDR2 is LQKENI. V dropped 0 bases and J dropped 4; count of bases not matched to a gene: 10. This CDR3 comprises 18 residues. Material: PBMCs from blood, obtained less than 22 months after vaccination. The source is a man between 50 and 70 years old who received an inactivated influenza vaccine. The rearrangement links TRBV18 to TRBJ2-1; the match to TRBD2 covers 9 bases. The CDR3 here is CASSPPPSGVGLYNEQFF. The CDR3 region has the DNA TGTGCCAGCTCACCACCGCCTAGCGGGGTCGGTTTATACAATGAGCAGTTCTTC.